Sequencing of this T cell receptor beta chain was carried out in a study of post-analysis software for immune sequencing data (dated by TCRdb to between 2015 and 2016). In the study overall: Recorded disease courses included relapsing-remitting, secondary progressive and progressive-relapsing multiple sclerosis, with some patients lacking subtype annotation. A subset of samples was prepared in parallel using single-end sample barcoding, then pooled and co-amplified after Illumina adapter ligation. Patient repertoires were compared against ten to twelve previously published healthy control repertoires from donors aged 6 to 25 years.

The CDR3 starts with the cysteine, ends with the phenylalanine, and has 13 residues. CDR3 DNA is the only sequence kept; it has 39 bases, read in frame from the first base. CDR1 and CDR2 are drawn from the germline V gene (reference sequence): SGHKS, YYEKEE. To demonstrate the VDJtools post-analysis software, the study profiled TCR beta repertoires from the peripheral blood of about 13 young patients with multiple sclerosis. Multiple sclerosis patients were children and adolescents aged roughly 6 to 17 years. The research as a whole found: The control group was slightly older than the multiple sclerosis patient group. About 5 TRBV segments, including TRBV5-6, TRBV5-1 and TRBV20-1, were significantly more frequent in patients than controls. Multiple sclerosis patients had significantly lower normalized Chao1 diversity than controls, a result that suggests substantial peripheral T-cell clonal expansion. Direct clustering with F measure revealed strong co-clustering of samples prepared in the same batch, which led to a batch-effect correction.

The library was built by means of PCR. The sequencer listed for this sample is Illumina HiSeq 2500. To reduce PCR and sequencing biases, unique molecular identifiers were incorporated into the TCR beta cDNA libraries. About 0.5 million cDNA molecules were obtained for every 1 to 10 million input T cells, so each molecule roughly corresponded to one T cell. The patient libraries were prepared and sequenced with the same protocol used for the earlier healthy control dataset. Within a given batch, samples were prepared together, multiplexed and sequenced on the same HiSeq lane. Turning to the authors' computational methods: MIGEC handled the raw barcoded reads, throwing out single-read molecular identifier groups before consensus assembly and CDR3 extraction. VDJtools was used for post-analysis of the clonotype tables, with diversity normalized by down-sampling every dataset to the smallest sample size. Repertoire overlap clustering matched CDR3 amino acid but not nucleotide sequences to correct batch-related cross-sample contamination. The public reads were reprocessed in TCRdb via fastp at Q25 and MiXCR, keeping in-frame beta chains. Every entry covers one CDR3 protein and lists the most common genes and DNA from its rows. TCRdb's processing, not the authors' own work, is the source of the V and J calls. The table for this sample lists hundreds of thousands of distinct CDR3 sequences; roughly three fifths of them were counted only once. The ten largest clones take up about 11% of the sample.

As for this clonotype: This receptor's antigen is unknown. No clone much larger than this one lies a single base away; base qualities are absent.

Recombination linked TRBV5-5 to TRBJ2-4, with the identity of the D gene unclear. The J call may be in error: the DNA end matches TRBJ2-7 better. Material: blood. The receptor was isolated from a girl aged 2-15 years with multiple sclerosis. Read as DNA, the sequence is TGTGCCAGCAGCTTCCTCAGTCCCTACGAGCAGTACTTC. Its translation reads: CASSFLSPYEQYF.